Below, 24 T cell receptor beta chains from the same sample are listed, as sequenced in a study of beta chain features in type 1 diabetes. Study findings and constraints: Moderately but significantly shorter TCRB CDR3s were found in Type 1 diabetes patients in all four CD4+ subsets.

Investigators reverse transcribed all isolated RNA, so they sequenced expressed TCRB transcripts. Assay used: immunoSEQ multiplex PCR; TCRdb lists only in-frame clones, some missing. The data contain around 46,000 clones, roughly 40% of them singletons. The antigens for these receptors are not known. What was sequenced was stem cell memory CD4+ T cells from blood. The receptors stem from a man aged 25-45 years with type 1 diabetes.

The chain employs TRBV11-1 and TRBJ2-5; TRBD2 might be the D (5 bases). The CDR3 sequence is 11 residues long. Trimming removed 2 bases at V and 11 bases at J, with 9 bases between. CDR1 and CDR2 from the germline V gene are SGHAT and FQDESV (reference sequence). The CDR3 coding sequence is TGTGCCAGCAGCTTAACCGGGGAGCAGTACTTC. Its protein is CASSLTGEQYF.

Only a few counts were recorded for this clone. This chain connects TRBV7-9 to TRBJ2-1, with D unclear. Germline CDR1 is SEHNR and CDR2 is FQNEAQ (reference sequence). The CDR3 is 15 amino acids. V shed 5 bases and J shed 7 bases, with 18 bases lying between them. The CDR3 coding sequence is TGTGCCAGCAGCCCAGGCCGGTCCCGGATGAATGAGCAGTTCTTC. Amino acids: CASSPGRSRMNEQFF. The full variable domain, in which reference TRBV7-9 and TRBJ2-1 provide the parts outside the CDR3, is DTGVSQNPRHKITKRGQNVTFRCDPISEHNRLYWYRQTLGQGPEFLTYFQNEAQLEKSRLLSDRFSAERPKGSFSTLEIQRTEQGDSAMYLCASSPGRSRMNEQFFGPGTRLTVL.

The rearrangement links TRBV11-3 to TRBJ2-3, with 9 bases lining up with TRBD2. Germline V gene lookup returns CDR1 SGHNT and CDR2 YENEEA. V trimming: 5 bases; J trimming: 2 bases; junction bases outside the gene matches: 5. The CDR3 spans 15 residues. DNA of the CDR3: TGTGCCAGCAGCAGAAGCGGGAGGCCCACAGATACGCAGTATTTT. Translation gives CASSRSGRPTDTQYF.

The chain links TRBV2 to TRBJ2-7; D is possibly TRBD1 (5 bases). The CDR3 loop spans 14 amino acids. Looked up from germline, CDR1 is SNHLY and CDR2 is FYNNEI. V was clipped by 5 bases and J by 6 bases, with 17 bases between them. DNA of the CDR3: TGTGCCAGCAGTCTGTTCGCAGGGTTGGTCGAGCAGTACTTC. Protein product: CASSLFAGLVEQYF. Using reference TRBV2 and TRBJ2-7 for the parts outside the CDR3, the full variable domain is EPEVTQTPSHQVTQMGQEVILRCVPISNHLYFYWYRQILGQKVEFLVSFYNNEISEKSEIFDDQFSVERPDGSNFTLKIRSTKLEDSAMYFCASSLFAGLVEQYFGPGTRLTVT.

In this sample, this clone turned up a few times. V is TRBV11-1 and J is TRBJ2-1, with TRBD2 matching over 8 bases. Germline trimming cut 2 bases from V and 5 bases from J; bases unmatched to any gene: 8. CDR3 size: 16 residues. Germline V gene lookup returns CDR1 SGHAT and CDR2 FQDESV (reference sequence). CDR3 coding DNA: TGTGCCAGCAGCTTATCCAGCGGGAGATCCCACAATGAGCAGTTCTTC. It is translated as CASSLSSGRSHNEQFF.

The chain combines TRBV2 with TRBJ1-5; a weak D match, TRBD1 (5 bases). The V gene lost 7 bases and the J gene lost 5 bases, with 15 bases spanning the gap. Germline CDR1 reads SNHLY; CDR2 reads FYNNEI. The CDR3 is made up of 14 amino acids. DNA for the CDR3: TGTGCCAGCACTCCGGACACTGGTTATCAGCCCCAGCATTTT. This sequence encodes CASTPDTGYQPQHF.

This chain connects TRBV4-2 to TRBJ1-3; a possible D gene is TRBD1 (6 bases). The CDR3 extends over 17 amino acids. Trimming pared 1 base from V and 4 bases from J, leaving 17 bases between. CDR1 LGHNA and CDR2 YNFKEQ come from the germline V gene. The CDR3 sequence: CASSQGGPGGVGNTIYF. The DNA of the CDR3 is TGTGCCAGCAGCCAAGGTGGTCCGGGGGGCGTCGGAAACACCATATATTTT.

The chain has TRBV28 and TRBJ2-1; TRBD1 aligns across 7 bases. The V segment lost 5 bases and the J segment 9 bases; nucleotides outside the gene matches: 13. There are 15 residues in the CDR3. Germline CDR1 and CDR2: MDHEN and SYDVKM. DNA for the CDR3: TGTGCCAGCAGTCTTAAAGACCCGGACAGGCCTGAGCAGTTCTTC. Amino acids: CASSLKDPDRPEQFF.

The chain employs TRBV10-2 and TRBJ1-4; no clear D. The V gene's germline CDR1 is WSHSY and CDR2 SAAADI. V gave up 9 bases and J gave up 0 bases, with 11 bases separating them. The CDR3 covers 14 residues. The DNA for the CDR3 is TGCGCCAGGCGGGTGGAAGCAACTAATGAAAAACTGTTTTTT. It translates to CARRVEATNEKLFF.

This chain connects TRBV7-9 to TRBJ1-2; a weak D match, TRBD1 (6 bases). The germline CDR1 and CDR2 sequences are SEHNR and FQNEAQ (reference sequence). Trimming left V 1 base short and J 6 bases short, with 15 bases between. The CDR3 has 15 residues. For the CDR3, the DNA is TGTGCCAGCAGCTTAGGGGCCGGCAGGGGTGATGGCTACACCTTC. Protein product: CASSLGAGRGDGYTF.

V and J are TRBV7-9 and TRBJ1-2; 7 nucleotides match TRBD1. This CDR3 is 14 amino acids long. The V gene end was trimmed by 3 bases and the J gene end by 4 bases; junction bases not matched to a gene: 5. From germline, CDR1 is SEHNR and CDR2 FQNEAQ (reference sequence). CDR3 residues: CASSLSGGFYGYTF. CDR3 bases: TGTGCCAGCAGCTTGTCAGGGGGTTTCTATGGCTACACCTTC. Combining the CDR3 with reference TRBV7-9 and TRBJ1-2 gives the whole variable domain DTGVSQNPRHKITKRGQNVTFRCDPISEHNRLYWYRQTLGQGPEFLTYFQNEAQLEKSRLLSDRFSAERPKGSFSTLEIQRTEQGDSAMYLCASSLSGGFYGYTFGSGTRLTVV.

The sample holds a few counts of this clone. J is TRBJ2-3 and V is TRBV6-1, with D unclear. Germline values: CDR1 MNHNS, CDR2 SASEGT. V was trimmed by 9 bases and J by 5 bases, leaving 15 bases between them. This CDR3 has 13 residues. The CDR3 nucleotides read TGTGCCAGTAGACTCACTCAAGGAGATACGCAGTATTTT. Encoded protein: CASRLTQGDTQYF.

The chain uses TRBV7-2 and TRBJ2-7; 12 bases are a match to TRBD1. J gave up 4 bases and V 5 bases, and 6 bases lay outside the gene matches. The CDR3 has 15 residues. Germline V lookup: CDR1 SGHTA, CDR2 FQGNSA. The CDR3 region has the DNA TGTGCCAGCAGCGCCGGGACAGGGGGCGAGTACGAGCAGTACTTC. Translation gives CASSAGTGGEYEQYF.

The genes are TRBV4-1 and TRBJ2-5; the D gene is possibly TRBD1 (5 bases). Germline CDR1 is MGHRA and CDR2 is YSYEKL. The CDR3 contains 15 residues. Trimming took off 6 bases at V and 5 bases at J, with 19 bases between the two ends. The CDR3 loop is CASRTSGHIMETQYF. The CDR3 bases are TGCGCCAGCAGAACCTCAGGACATATTATGGAGACCCAGTACTTC.

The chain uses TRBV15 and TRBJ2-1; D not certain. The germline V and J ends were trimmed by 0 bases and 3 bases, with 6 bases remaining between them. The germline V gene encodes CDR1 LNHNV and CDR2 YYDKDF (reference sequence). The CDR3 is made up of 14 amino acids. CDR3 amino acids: CATSRERFYNEQFF. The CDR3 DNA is TGTGCCACCAGCAGAGAGCGTTTCTACAATGAGCAGTTCTTC.

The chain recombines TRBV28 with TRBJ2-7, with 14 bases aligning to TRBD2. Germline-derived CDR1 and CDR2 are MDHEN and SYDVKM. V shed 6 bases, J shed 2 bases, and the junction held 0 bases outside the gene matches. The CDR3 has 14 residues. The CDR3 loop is CASRTSGRAYEQYF. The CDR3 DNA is TGTGCCAGCAGGACTAGCGGGAGGGCCTACGAGCAGTACTTC.

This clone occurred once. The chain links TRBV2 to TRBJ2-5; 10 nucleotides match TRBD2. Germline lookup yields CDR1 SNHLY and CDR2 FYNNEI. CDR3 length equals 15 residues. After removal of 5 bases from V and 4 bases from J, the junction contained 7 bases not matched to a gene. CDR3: CASSISGRARETQYF. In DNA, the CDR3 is TGTGCCAGCAGTATAAGCGGGAGGGCCCGAGAGACCCAGTACTTC.

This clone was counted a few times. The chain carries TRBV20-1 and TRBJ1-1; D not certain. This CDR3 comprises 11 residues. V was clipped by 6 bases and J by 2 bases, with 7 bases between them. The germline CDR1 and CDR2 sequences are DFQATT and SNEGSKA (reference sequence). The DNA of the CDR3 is TGCAGTGCCCTGCTAAACACTGAAGCTTTCTTT. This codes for CSALLNTEAFF.

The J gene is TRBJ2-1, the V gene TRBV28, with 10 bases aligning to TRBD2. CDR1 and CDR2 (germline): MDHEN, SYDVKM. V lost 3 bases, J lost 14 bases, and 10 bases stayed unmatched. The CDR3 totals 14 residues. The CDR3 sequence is CASSLSGRALYEFF. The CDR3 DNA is TGTGCCAGCAGTTTGAGCGGGAGGGCCCTTTACGAGTTCTTC.

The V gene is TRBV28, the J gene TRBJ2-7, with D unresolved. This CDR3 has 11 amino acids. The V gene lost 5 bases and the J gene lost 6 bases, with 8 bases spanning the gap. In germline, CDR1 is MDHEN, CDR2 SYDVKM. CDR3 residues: CASSDWSEQYF. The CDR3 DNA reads TGTGCCAGCAGTGATTGGAGCGAGCAGTACTTC. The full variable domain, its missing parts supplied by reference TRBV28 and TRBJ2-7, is DVKVTQSSRYLVKRTGEKVFLECVQDMDHENMFWYRQDPGLGLRLIYFSYDVKMKEKGDIPEGYSVSREKKERFSLILESASTNQTSMYLCASSDWSEQYFGPGTRLTVT.

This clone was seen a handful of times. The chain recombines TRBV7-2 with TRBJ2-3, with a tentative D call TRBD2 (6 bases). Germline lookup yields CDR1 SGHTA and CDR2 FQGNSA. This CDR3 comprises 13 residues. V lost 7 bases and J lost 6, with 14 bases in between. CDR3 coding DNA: TGTGCCAGCAAAATCTATGGAGGGGATACGCAGTATTTT. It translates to CASKIYGGDTQYF.

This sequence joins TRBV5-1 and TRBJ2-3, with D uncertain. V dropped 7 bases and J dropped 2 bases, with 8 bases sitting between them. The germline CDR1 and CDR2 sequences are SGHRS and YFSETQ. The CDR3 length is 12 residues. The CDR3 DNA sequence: TGCGCCAGCGGCGACAACACAGATACGCAGTATTTT. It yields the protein CASGDNTDTQYF.

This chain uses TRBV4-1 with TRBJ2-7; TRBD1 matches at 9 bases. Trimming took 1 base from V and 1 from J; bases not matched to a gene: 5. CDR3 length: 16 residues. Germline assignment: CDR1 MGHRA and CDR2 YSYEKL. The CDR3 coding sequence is TGCGCCAGCAGCCAAGGTCCGGGACAGGGTTCCTACGAGCAGTACTTC. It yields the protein CASSQGPGQGSYEQYF.

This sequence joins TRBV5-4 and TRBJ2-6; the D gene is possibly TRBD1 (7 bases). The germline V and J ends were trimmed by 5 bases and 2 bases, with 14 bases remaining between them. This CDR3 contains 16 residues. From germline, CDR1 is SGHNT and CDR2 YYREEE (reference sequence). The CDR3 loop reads CASRSGGGTGANVLTF. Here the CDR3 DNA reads TGTGCCAGCAGATCAGGGGGAGGTACTGGGGCCAACGTCCTGACTTTC.